The 19 T cell receptor beta chains below come from one sample, sequenced in a study. MiXCR, applied by TCRdb to the reads, yields one record per CDR3 protein. The sample contains 5,800 or so distinct CDR3 sequences, around 8.8% of which appear only once. The source material was CD4+ T cells from synovial fluid. The receptors stem from a human donor with rheumatoid arthritis.

This clonotype counts as medium-sized. The chain combines TRBV12-5 with TRBJ2-3, with TRBD2 matching 14 bases. CDR3 length equals 17 residues. Trimming at V came to 1 base and at J to 5 bases, leaving 5 bases not matched to a gene. CDR1 is LGHNT and CDR2 is FRNRAP in the germline V gene. CDR3 coding DNA: TGTGCTAGTGGTTTGGGGGGACTAGCGGGAGTCGGAGATACGCAGTATTTT. Translation: CASGLGGLAGVGDTQYF.

By its share, this clonotype is medium-sized. The V gene is TRBV6-1, the J gene TRBJ1-2; D is unclear. Germline V gives CDR1 MNHNS, CDR2 SASEGT. Trimming removed 8 bases from V and 8 bases from J, with 18 bases in between. The CDR3 totals 13 residues. Here the CDR3 reads CASVPLWASGYTF. The CDR3 DNA follows: TGTGCCAGCGTACCACTTTGGGCCTCCGGCTACACCTTC.

This clonotype was detected ten times or more. The gene calls are TRBV11-3 and TRBJ1-1; D ambiguous. This CDR3 comprises 12 residues. The germline V gene encodes CDR1 SGHNT and CDR2 YENEEA. Deletions cut 3 bases from V and 4 bases from J, with 6 bases between. In nucleotides, the CDR3 is TGTGCCAGCAGCTTCACCATCACTGAAGCTTTCTTT. This translates into CASSFTITEAFF.

This clonotype was counted ten times or more. The chain has TRBV15 and TRBJ2-3; D is uncertain. V was pared by 0 bases and J by 2 bases, with 12 bases between. Germline assignment: CDR1 LNHNV and CDR2 YYDKDF (reference sequence). The CDR3 consists of 16 residues. The CDR3 spells CATSRDRTAVTDTQYF. For the CDR3, the DNA is TGTGCCACCAGCAGAGATCGGACGGCAGTCACAGATACGCAGTATTTT.

In its sample, this clonotype is medium-sized (0.01 to 0.1%). The chain employs TRBV28 and TRBJ2-1; 9 nucleotides match TRBD2. V lost 8 bases and J lost 6; bases outside the gene matches: 5. CDR1 is MDHEN and CDR2 is SYDVKM in the germline V gene. This CDR3 spans 13 amino acids. The CDR3 DNA follows: TGTGCCAGCTCTAGGACTAGCGTCAATGAGCAGTTCTTC. It codes for CASSRTSVNEQFF. The entire variable domain, with the rest obtained from reference TRBV28 and TRBJ2-1, is as follows: DVKVTQSSRYLVKRTGEKVFLECVQDMDHENMFWYRQDPGLGLRLIYFSYDVKMKEKGDIPEGYSVSREKKERFSLILESASTNQTSMYLCASSRTSVNEQFFGPGTRLTVL.

This clonotype has ten or more counts. The chain combines TRBV3-1 with TRBJ2-1, with TRBD2 identical over 7 bases. The CDR3 extends over 15 amino acids. The junction had 4 bases not matched to a gene; V was cut back by 1 base and J by 4 bases. Germline V gives CDR1 LGHDT, CDR2 YNNKEL (reference sequence). The CDR3 here is CASSQGTSEYNEQFF. DNA of the CDR3: TGTGCCAGCAGCCAAGGAACTAGCGAGTACAATGAGCAGTTCTTC.

This clonotype is termed medium-sized. The chain carries TRBV20-1 and TRBJ2-3, with TRBD2 matching over 13 bases. Germline values: CDR1 DFQATT, CDR2 SNEGSKA (reference sequence). The CDR3 is made up of 13 amino acids. V shed 6 bases and J 10 bases; nucleotides not matched to a gene: 7. CDR3 nucleotide sequence: TGCAGTGCAAATACCGGGACTAGCGGGGCGCAGTATTTT. Translating it yields CSANTGTSGAQYF.

This clonotype was seen ten or more times. The V gene is TRBV7-2, the J gene TRBJ1-2; D not certain. CDR3 size: 14 residues. CDR1 is SGHTA and CDR2 is FQGNSA in the germline V gene. The ends were cut back, 1 base at V and 8 bases at J, with 14 bases in the middle. CDR3 loop: CASSLDSSRRGYTF. In DNA, the CDR3 is TGTGCCAGCAGCTTAGACAGCTCTCGGCGCGGCTACACCTTC.

This clonotype is labeled medium-sized. The chain is built from TRBV10-1 and TRBJ1-4; D may be TRBD1 (5 bases). This CDR3 spans 17 amino acids. Trimming stripped 4 bases from V and 6 bases from J, with 21 bases between. CDR1 is WNHNN and CDR2 is SYGVQD in the germline V gene (reference sequence). This CDR3 reads CASSVGGSSHADEKLFF. DNA for the CDR3: TGCGCCAGCAGTGTTGGGGGATCGTCTCATGCTGATGAAAAACTGTTTTTT.

This sequence joins TRBV19 and TRBJ2-2; 8 bases line up with TRBD2. The germline CDR1 and CDR2 sequences are LNHDA and SQIVND (reference sequence). The CDR3 runs 15 residues. The DNA of the CDR3 is TGTGTCAGCACGTCAACGGGAGGGGTCACCGGGGAGCTGTTTTTT. Protein sequence: CVSTSTGGVTGELFF. Full variable domain (missing parts from reference TRBV19 and TRBJ2-2): DGGITQSPKYLFRKEGQNVTLSCEQNLNHDAMYWYRQDPGQGLRLIYYSQIVNDFQKGDIAEGYSVSREKKESFPLTVTSAQKNPTAFYLCVSTSTGGVTGELFFGEGSRLTVL.

This clonotype was picked up many times. The V gene is TRBV7-2, the J gene TRBJ2-7; D is unresolved. In germline, CDR1 is SGHTA, CDR2 FQGNSA. This CDR3 has 14 residues. V was pared by 2 bases and J by 1 base, with 9 bases between. CDR3 nucleotides: TGTGCCAGCAGCTTATCGACGAGATCCTACGAGCAGTACTTC. This encodes CASSLSTRSYEQYF. The variable domain in full, with the rest retrieved from reference TRBV7-2 and TRBJ2-7, is GAGVSQSPSNKVTEKGKDVELRCDPISGHTALYWYRQSLGQGLEFLIYFQGNSAPDKSGLPSDRFSAERTGGSVSTLTIQRTQQEDSAVYLCASSLSTRSYEQYFGPGTRLTVT.

By share, this clonotype ranks as medium-sized. This chain links TRBV7-2 with TRBJ2-1, with D perhaps matching TRBD2 (5 bases). This CDR3 has 15 amino acids. With 1 base removed from V and 6 bases from J, the gap between germline ends came to 13 bases. Germline CDR1 SGHTA, CDR2 FQGNSA. The chain's CDR3 is CASSLVAPTFNEQFF. The CDR3 DNA sequence: TGTGCCAGCAGCTTAGTAGCGCCCACGTTCAATGAGCAGTTCTTC. The complete variable domain, with remaining parts taken from reference TRBV7-2 and TRBJ2-1, reads GAGVSQSPSNKVTEKGKDVELRCDPISGHTALYWYRQSLGQGLEFLIYFQGNSAPDKSGLPSDRFSAERTGGSVSTLTIQRTQQEDSAVYLCASSLVAPTFNEQFFGPGTRLTVL.

This clonotype was recorded many times. The chain employs TRBV10-3 and TRBJ2-3, with 11 bases lining up with TRBD2. After removal of 4 bases from V and 5 bases from J, the junction contained 5 bases not matched to a gene. Germline V gene lookup returns CDR1 ENHRY and CDR2 SYGVKD. The CDR3 runs to 15 residues. In DNA form, the CDR3 reads TGTGCCATCAGTGGGGGTCTAGCGGGAGGAGATACGCAGTATTTT. Amino acid sequence: CAISGGLAGGDTQYF.

At least ten counts were recorded for this clonotype. The chain couples TRBV20-1 to TRBJ2-1; 11 bases are a match to TRBD1. CDR1 and CDR2 from the germline V gene are DFQATT and SNEGSKA (reference sequence). The CDR3 loop spans 14 amino acids. V was pared by 3 bases and J by 6 bases, with 4 bases of the junction left unmatched. CDR3 protein: CSARPDRGRNEQFF. The CDR3 region has the DNA TGCAGTGCTAGGCCGGACAGGGGGCGCAATGAGCAGTTCTTC.

This clonotype has ten or more counts. The chain couples TRBV6-1 to TRBJ1-2; unclear D gene. Germline V gives CDR1 MNHNS, CDR2 SASEGT. V was pared by 5 bases and J by 4 bases, with 11 bases between. CDR3 length equals 13 residues. The CDR3 nucleotides read TGTGCCAGCAGTACTGATTACTTCTATGGCTACACCTTC. It specifies CASSTDYFYGYTF.

This clonotype was counted at least ten times. This chain joins TRBV10-3 and TRBJ2-7; D perhaps matches TRBD2 (6 bases). CDR3 length: 14 amino acids. Germline CDR1 and CDR2: ENHRY and SYGVKD. Trimming stripped 2 bases from V and 7 bases from J, with 15 bases between. The CDR3 nucleotides read TGTGCCATCAGTGAGGGGGAACTAGCTCGGGAGCAGTACTTC. It translates to CAISEGELAREQYF.

On this clonotype: A much larger clone differs from this one at a single base, so this may be a read error. The rearrangement links TRBV18 to TRBJ2-7; 10 bases are shared with TRBD1. Germline CDR1 is KGHSH and CDR2 is LQKENI. Unmatched junction bases numbered 4, after V lost 4 bases and J lost 1 base. The CDR3 contains 15 residues. The CDR3 region is CASSLGQGESYEQYF. The CDR3 DNA follows: TGTGCCAGCTCACTAGGACAGGGGGAATCCTACGAGCAGTACTTC.

Ten or more counts support this clonotype. This chain links TRBV20-1 with TRBJ1-5, with a tentative D call TRBD1 (6 bases). Trimming took off 7 bases at V and 2 bases at J, with 18 bases between the two ends. Germline V gene sequence: CDR1 DFQATT, CDR2 SNEGSKA (reference sequence). This CDR3 is 15 amino acids long. The DNA of the CDR3 is TGCAGTGGGTTGGGGGGGGCGCAGGGCAATCAGCCCCAGCATTTT. Protein: CSGLGGAQGNQPQHF.

The CDR3 is CASTRGTSGIGETQYF. CDR3 nucleotides: TGTGCCAGCACCCGGGGGACTAGCGGGATTGGCGAGACCCAGTACTTC. The rearrangement joins TRBV12-3 or TRBV12-4 to TRBJ2-5; 13 nucleotides align to TRBD2. The CDR3 length is 16 residues. Losses at the gene ends were 7 bases for V and 5 bases for J; bases not matched to a gene: 10.